Listed below are T cell receptor beta chains from one sample, sequenced in a study of tumor-infiltrating lymphocytes in oesophageal squamous cell carcinoma. TCRdb itself ran the PCR reads through MiXCR, one entry per CDR3 protein. The table includes 20,000 to 25,000 distinct CDR3 sequences, 30% to 35% detected once. Sequenced sample: esophageal tumor tissue. These receptors were obtained from a female donor with esophageal squamous cell carcinoma. Both conserved end residues are part of each CDR3. A D gene is named only where the DNA matches it firmly. Clone size appears in some rows only: once, few, many, or a class for an expanded clone.

clone size	V gene	J gene	D gene	CDR3 DNA	CDR3 protein
NA	TRBV5-3	TRBJ2-5	TRBD1	TGTGCCAGCAGCCACAGGGGGCTCCCTCAAGAGACCCAGTACTTC	CASSHRGLPQETQYF
many	TRBV7-8	TRBJ1-2	NA	TGTGCCAGCAGCTCGACTCTGAGAGCTAACTATGGCTACACCTTC	CASSSTLRANYGYTF
few	TRBV29-1	TRBJ1-2	TRBD1	TGCAGCGTTGGGGACGGACAGGGAGGTTTAGGCTATGGCTACACCTTC	CSVGDGQGGLGYGYTF
many	TRBV19	TRBJ2-5	NA	TGTGCCAGTAGTATGGGGGCGGGGACTCAAGAGACCCAGTACTTC	CASSMGAGTQETQYF
many	TRBV20-1	TRBJ1-1	TRBD1	TGCAGTGCTAGAGAGAGGGACAGGGGTATCACTGAAGCTTTCTTT	CSARERDRGITEAFF
NA	TRBV3-1	TRBJ2-3	TRBD2	TGTGCCAGCAGCCCCCGACTAGCGGGAAACACAGATACGCAGTATTTT	CASSPRLAGNTDTQYF
few	TRBV19	TRBJ1-5	TRBD1	TGTGCCAGTAGTATCCGGCAGGGGGCCAATCAGCCCCAGCATTTT	CASSIRQGANQPQHF
once	TRBV7-2	TRBJ2-3	TRBD2	TGTGCCAGCAGCTTAGAATCGGTGCGGGAGCTTAGCACAGATACGCAGTATTTT	CASSLESVRELSTDTQYF
medium-sized	TRBV7-9	TRBJ2-1	TRBD1	TGTGCCAGCAGCTTAGGGGACAGATCCAATGAGCAGTTCTTC	CASSLGDRSNEQFF
NA	TRBV5-1	TRBJ2-4	TRBD1	TGCGCCAGCAGCTTGGCCGCGGCAGGGGGCGTGAACATTCAGTACTTC	CASSLAAAGGVNIQYF
many	TRBV11-3	TRBJ1-1	NA	TGTGCCAGCAGCTTAATGATACGGTGGAACACTGAAGCTTTCTTT	CASSLMIRWNTEAFF
medium-sized	TRBV7-3	TRBJ2-7	NA	TGTGCCAGCAGCCTCAGGGGGGGATACGAGCAGTACTTC	CASSLRGGYEQYF
NA	TRBV9	TRBJ2-7	NA	TGTGCCAGCAGCGCTCGGGGTGCCCGGGGGCAGGGCTACAATGAGCAGTACTTC	CASSARGARGQGYNEQYF
NA	TRBV20-1	TRBJ1-2	NA	TGCAGTGCTAGGGGAACGGGACGGACGACCTATGGCTACACCTTC	CSARGTGRTTYGYTF
many	TRBV19	TRBJ1-1	TRBD1	TGTGCCACCGGCAGGGGGCGGGCTGAAGCTTTCTTT	CATGRGRAEAFF
few	TRBV18	TRBJ2-7	NA	TGTGCCAGCTCTAAGGGGCTAGCGTCTTACAATGAGCAGTACTTC	CASSKGLASYNEQYF
NA	TRBV7-9	TRBJ2-5	TRBD2	TGTGCCAGCAGCTCCCCGGGGCTAGCGGGCGCCAATGAGCAGTACTTC	CASSSPGLAGANEQYF
few	TRBV12-3/TRBV12-4	TRBJ1-2	TRBD1	TGTGCCAGCAGTTTACGACAGGGATCTGGCTACACCTTC	CASSLRQGSGYTF